This T cell receptor (beta chain) emerged from a study of shared clonotypes between healthy human individuals. Study at large: Every donor yielded three CD4 naive, three CD4 memory, two CD8 naive and one CD8 memory plate.

Study results and caveats: Some naive CD4 clonotypes, roughly 4.5%, turned up in common across four donors. Against clonotypes common to all four donors, non-shared ones had lower generation probabilities.

Some clones are missing from TCRdb's copy, which holds only in-frame ones; the method was immunoSEQ multiplex PCR. The table has more than 1.2 million clones, around 98.5% seen once. To note about this clone: Its antigen is not identified.

The study separated CD4+ cells into CD45RA+ naive and CD45RA-negative memory subsets. This CDR3 region has 17 residues. Trimming cost V 4 bases and J 8 bases, with 27 bases left between them. Germline-derived CDR1 and CDR2 are SGDLS and YYNGEE. The J gene is TRBJ1-2, the V gene TRBV9, with D perhaps matching TRBD1 (5 bases). The sequencing sample was made of naive CD4+ T cells sorted from blood. The subset denotes: CD45RA+ positively selected. The sequence came from a man younger than 40 in good health. The CDR3 DNA sequence: TGTGCCAGCAGCCCACGCCCCGGGGACCCTGAAGAACAGGGCTACACCTTC. Protein sequence: CASSPRPGDPEEQGYTF.